This T cell receptor beta chain comes out of a study of early T cells in non-severe SARS-CoV-2 infection. About the research overall: Sequencing used unsorted whole-blood bulk RNA, so chains lack pairing.

Worth noting for this clonotype: Its matching antigen is unknown.

Findings and caveats of the study: Private and CD4 specificities were missed by VDJdb matching, skewed to anti-spike CD8.

CDR3 length: 13 amino acids. From germline, CDR1 is DFQATT and CDR2 SNEGSKA (reference sequence). J gave up 6 bases and V 3 bases, and 5 bases lay outside the gene matches. Researchers tagged individual cDNA molecules with unique molecular identifiers. TCRdb re-derived calls from the 5' RACE reads in MiXCR, one entry per CDR3 protein. This table has 70,000 to 95,000 distinct CDR3 sequences, roughly 12% appearing once. Material for sequencing was whole blood. The chain recombines TRBV20-1 with TRBJ1-5; the match to TRBD1 covers 7 bases. The sequence was obtained from an adult who was a healthcare worker with PCR-confirmed SARS-CoV-2 infection or an uninfected control (not recorded which). The chain's CDR3 is CSASTGVGQPQHF. In nucleotides, the CDR3 is TGCAGTGCTAGTACAGGGGTGGGTCAGCCCCAGCATTTT.